This TCR beta chain came from a study of shared clonotypes between healthy human individuals. The data were produced by immunoSEQ multiplex PCR, yet TCRdb's version contains in-frame clones alone and is incomplete. The sample lists roughly 700,000 clones, less than 85% occurring once. Within Nashville, Tennessee resided all donors, each a Caucasian adult. The sequence was collected from a woman aged 25 to 39 in good health. The sequencing sample was made of memory CD4+ T cells sorted from blood. The subset was: CD45RA-negative fraction.

CDR3 DNA sequence: TGCAGCGCTACCGGGACCCTCACCGGGGAGCTGTTTTTT. It translates to CSATGTLTGELFF. The chain joins TRBV29-1 to TRBJ2-2, with D possibly being TRBD1 or TRBD2 (5 bases each). The CDR3 length is 13 residues. V lost 7 bases and J lost 4, with 13 bases in between. From germline, CDR1 is SQVTM and CDR2 ANQGSEA.